This T cell receptor beta chain came from a study of blood T cell repertoires in COVID-19. Overall study: PBMCs, B-cell-depleted T cells, or T cells provided the cDNA or gDNA that made up the material.

Per the authors' pipeline: Reference gene primers were amplified, and this amplification served to estimate nucleated cell counts. Repertoires were generated with immunoSEQ multiplex PCR, while TCRdb's copy carries only in-frame clones and drops some. V and J calls and clone size come straight from that table; D and trimming were deduced from the DNA. The data contain approximately 50,000 clones, more than 80% of them seen just once; the ten biggest clones take up 6.5%. The receptor comes from a man aged 60-69 years with acute or convalescent COVID-19. What was sequenced was peripheral blood.

CDR3 sequence: CASSTRVDYGYTF. As DNA, the CDR3 is TGTGCCAGCAGCACCCGAGTTGACTATGGCTACACCTTC. The V gene is TRBV7-9, the J gene TRBJ1-2; D unclear. This CDR3 spans 13 amino acids. The V end was cut by 5 bases, the J end by 3 bases, with 10 bases between. Germline V gene sequence: CDR1 SEHNR, CDR2 FQNEAQ (reference sequence).